This is a list of T cell receptor beta chains from one sample in a study of a mutant IDH1 vaccine in newly diagnosed glioma. These receptors have no identified antigens. Clones were read by immunoSEQ multiplex PCR, and TCRdb kept only the in-frame ones, dropping some. The sample records under 35,000 clones, about three quarters being singletons. The sample here was PBMCs, taken from a glioma patient whose treatment included an IDH1 peptide vaccine. The receptors were sampled from a man aged 45-65 years with glioma. CDR3s include the opening cysteine and the closing phenylalanine or tryptophan. A D gene is named only where the DNA matches it firmly. Clone size is given for some rows only: seen once, a few or many times, or a class if the clone is expanded.

V gene,D gene,clone size,J gene,CDR3 protein,CDR3 DNA
TRBV19,TRBD1,once,TRBJ1-5,CASRIQGTNQPQHF,TGTGCCAGTAGAATACAGGGGACCAATCAGCCCCAGCATTTT
TRBV5-1,NA,NA,TRBJ1-1,CASSFEPVTNTEAFF,TGCGCCAGCAGCTTTGAACCCGTGACGAACACTGAAGCTTTCTTT
TRBV11-2,NA,once,TRBJ1-1,CASSLVQGGTEAFF,TGTGCCAGCAGCTTAGTACAGGGCGGCACTGAAGCTTTCTTT
TRBV6-1,NA,NA,TRBJ1-1,CATRLRGNTEAFF,TGTGCCACCCGTTTGAGGGGAAACACTGAAGCTTTCTTT
TRBV7-9,NA,NA,TRBJ1-1,CASSPLDSNTEAFF,TGTGCCAGCAGCCCCCTGGACAGTAACACTGAAGCTTTCTTT
TRBV2,TRBD1,few,TRBJ1-1,CASSEPGRGLETEAFF,TGTGCCAGCAGTGAGCCTGGCAGGGGGCTGGAGACTGAAGCTTTCTTT
TRBV7-9,TRBD1,few,TRBJ1-5,CASSSDRAINQPQHF,TGTGCCAGCAGCTCGGACAGGGCTATCAATCAGCCCCAGCATTTT
TRBV6-5,NA,NA,TRBJ2-2,CASRRGGPGGELFF,TGTGCCAGCAGGCGTGGGGGGCCGGGCGGGGAGCTGTTTTTT
TRBV30,TRBD1,NA,TRBJ2-7,CAWRGTGAFYEQYF,TGTGCCTGGCGTGGGACAGGGGCTTTCTACGAGCAGTACTTC
TRBV5-4,NA,once,TRBJ1-2,CASSSLGGYLEGYTF,TGTGCCAGCAGCTCATTAGGGGGGTACTTGGAGGGCTACACCTTC
TRBV5-1,NA,NA,TRBJ2-2,CASSLGPSSGELFF,TGCGCCAGCAGCTTGGGACCATCTTCCGGGGAGCTGTTTTTT
TRBV29-1,TRBD1,NA,TRBJ2-2,CSADRDTGELFF,TGCAGCGCTGACAGGGACACCGGGGAGCTGTTTTTT
TRBV5-1,TRBD2,NA,TRBJ2-3,CASRPGTSGSGTQYF,TGCGCCAGCAGACCCGGGACTAGCGGGAGCGGTACGCAGTATTTT
TRBV6-6,NA,NA,TRBJ2-3,CASSPQGGVGDTQYF,TGTGCCAGCAGCCCACAAGGAGGGGTGGGAGATACGCAGTATTTT
TRBV2,NA,few,TRBJ1-4,CASSWTSAREKLFF,TGTGCCAGCAGTTGGACCTCCGCGAGGGAAAAACTGTTTTTT
TRBV11-2,NA,NA,TRBJ2-7,CASIPRWGREQYF,TGTGCCAGCATCCCTAGATGGGGTCGCGAGCAGTACTTC
TRBV5-1,NA,NA,TRBJ2-7,CASSLGASTYEQYF,TGCGCCAGCAGCTTAGGGGCGTCGACCTACGAGCAGTACTTC
TRBV2,TRBD1,NA,TRBJ1-3,CASNQGASGNTIYF,TGTGCCAGCAACCAGGGGGCTAGTGGAAACACCATATATTTT
TRBV27,NA,NA,TRBJ2-3,CASSLRRPTDTQYF,TGTGCCAGCAGTTTACGGAGGCCGACAGATACGCAGTATTTT
TRBV21-1,NA,NA,TRBJ1-5,CASSKGRRDQPQHF,TGTGCCAGCAGCAAAGGCCGGCGCGATCAGCCCCAGCATTTT
TRBV2,NA,NA,TRBJ2-1,CASSAKRHLF,TGTGCCAGCAGTGCTAAAAGGCACCTCTTC
TRBV5-5,NA,NA,TRBJ2-7,CASSLGASSSYEQYF,TGTGCCAGCAGCTTGGGGGCAAGTAGCTCCTACGAGCAGTACTTC
TRBV7-2,TRBD1,NA,TRBJ1-5,CASSEQGAGNQPQHF,TGTGCCAGCAGCGAACAGGGGGCGGGCAATCAGCCCCAGCATTTT
TRBV2,TRBD2,NA,TRBJ2-2,CASSWTSGSSGELFF,TGTGCCAGCAGTTGGACTAGCGGGAGCAGCGGGGAGCTGTTTTTT
TRBV27,NA,once,TRBJ1-1,CASSLSVNTEAFF,TGTGCCAGCAGTTTATCTGTGAACACTGAAGCTTTCTTT
TRBV6-1,NA,NA,TRBJ1-2,CASSDTGPTHGYTF,TGTGCCAGCAGTGACACAGGGCCAACGCATGGCTACACCTTC
TRBV9,TRBD2,NA,TRBJ2-1,CASSPRLAGTWNEQFF,TGTGCCAGCAGCCCGAGACTAGCGGGGACTTGGAATGAGCAGTTCTTC
TRBV5-1,TRBD2,NA,TRBJ2-3,CASATVGSGSTDTQYF,TGCGCCAGCGCGACCGTGGGTAGCGGGAGTACAGATACGCAGTATTTT
TRBV15,NA,once,TRBJ1-1,CATSSLRELRTEAFF,TGTGCCACCAGCAGCCTCCGAGAATTGAGGACTGAAGCTTTCTTT
TRBV5-5,TRBD1,NA,TRBJ1-1,CASSSGQTSSEAFF,TGTGCCAGCAGCTCGGGACAGACGTCGTCTGAAGCTTTCTTT
TRBV11-3,NA,NA,TRBJ2-2,CASSAPPDRNTGELFF,TGTGCCAGCAGCGCACCCCCGGACAGAAACACCGGGGAGCTGTTTTTT
TRBV27,NA,NA,TRBJ2-7,CASSFSDSYEQYF,TGTGCCAGCAGTTTCTCGGACAGCTACGAGCAGTACTTC
TRBV10-3,NA,NA,TRBJ1-1,CAIGQGELNTEAFF,TGTGCCATCGGCCAGGGTGAGTTGAACACTGAAGCTTTCTTT
TRBV18,TRBD1,NA,TRBJ2-7,CASSPPGQGLYEQYF,TGTGCCAGCTCACCACCAGGACAGGGTCTTTACGAGCAGTACTTC
TRBV19,TRBD1,NA,TRBJ2-2,CASRQGSNTGELFF,TGTGCCAGTCGACAGGGGTCGAACACCGGGGAGCTGTTTTTT
TRBV2,NA,medium-sized,TRBJ1-2,CASGVEANYGYTF,TGTGCCAGTGGCGTGGAAGCTAACTATGGCTACACCTTC
TRBV6-4,NA,NA,TRBJ1-3,CASSWDTLYSGNTIYF,TGTGCCAGCAGCTGGGACACCCTATACTCTGGAAACACCATATATTTT
TRBV2,NA,NA,TRBJ2-2,CASSEGRVNTGELFF,TGTGCCAGCAGTGAGGGTCGGGTCAACACCGGGGAGCTGTTTTTT
TRBV10-3,NA,once,TRBJ1-1,CAISANDPPAEAFF,TGTGCCATCAGTGCGAATGATCCGCCGGCTGAAGCTTTCTTT
TRBV18,NA,NA,TRBJ1-3,CASSPQGARNTIYF,TGTGCCAGCTCACCACAAGGCGCTCGAAACACCATATATTTT
TRBV5-1,NA,NA,TRBJ2-5,CASSLDSARIIEETQYF,TGCGCCAGCAGCTTGGATTCGGCTAGAATAATCGAAGAGACCCAGTACTTC
TRBV21-1,NA,NA,TRBJ2-2,CASPTVGTGELFF,TGTGCCAGCCCAACAGTCGGCACCGGGGAGCTGTTTTTT
TRBV9,TRBD2,NA,TRBJ2-1,CASSAVAGGQGEQFF,TGTGCCAGCAGCGCCGTAGCGGGAGGGCAGGGTGAGCAGTTCTTC
TRBV5-1,NA,NA,TRBJ2-1,CASSLGTVNEQFF,TGCGCCAGCAGCTTGGGGACAGTGAATGAGCAGTTCTTC
TRBV15,NA,NA,TRBJ1-3,CATSREGRTLGNTIYF,TGTGCCACCAGCAGAGAAGGGCGGACGCTAGGAAACACCATATATTTT
TRBV6-5,TRBD1,NA,TRBJ2-3,CASRPDRVADTQYF,TGTGCCAGCAGACCGGACAGGGTCGCAGATACGCAGTATTTT
TRBV6-1,NA,few,TRBJ2-7,CASSGDLYEQYF,TGTGCCAGCAGTGGGGACCTCTACGAGCAGTACTTC
TRBV4-1,NA,NA,TRBJ1-5,CASSQGGLGNQPQHF,TGCGCCAGCAGCCAAGGGGGACTTGGAAATCAGCCCCAGCATTTT
TRBV6-6,NA,NA,TRBJ1-1,CASTSTGGGGNTEAFF,TGTGCCAGCACCTCCACGGGGGGCGGGGGGAACACTGAAGCTTTCTTT
TRBV25-1,NA,NA,TRBJ2-3,CASSEYSVTDTQYF,TGTGCCAGCAGTGAATACTCAGTCACAGATACGCAGTATTTT
TRBV19,TRBD1,NA,TRBJ1-1,CASSIGGRGLLPEAFF,TGTGCCAGTAGTATTGGGGGCAGGGGGCTTCTTCCTGAAGCTTTCTTT